Listed below are T cell receptor beta chains from one sample, sequenced in a study of cytomegalovirus exposure and HLA in healthy donors. Profiling relied on immunoSEQ multiplex PCR, and the TCRdb table lists in-frame clones only, not all of them. Here the sample spans fewer than 150,000 clones, 80% being singletons. The sequencing sample was made of PBMCs. The receptors were gathered from a man aged 25-45 years in good health and CMV-seronegative. The CDR3 runs from the conserved cysteine through the conserved F or W. A D gene is named only where the DNA matches it firmly. Only part of the rows carry a size: once, few, many, or a class if the clone is expanded.

CASSPTGGWGYTF | TGTGCCAGCAGTCCTACAGGGGGATGGGGCTACACCTTC | TRBJ1-2 | TRBD1 | TRBV28 | few
CAWSSQWTGWVYGYTF | TGTGCCTGGAGTTCGCAATGGACGGGGTGGGTCTATGGCTACACCTTC | TRBJ1-2 | - | TRBV30 | -
CASSRAHGNTIYF | TGTGCCAGCAGTAGAGCGCACGGAAACACCATATATTTT | TRBJ1-3 | - | TRBV6-5 | -
CASTGQDIYEQYF | TGTGCCAGCACCGGACAGGATATCTACGAGCAGTACTTC | TRBJ2-7 | TRBD1 | TRBV6-6 | few
CASSFGTGSSYNEQFF | TGTGCCAGCAGCTTCGGGACAGGGAGCTCCTACAATGAGCAGTTCTTC | TRBJ2-1 | TRBD1 | TRBV7-9 | -
CASSLGGLAETQYF | TGTGCCAGCAGCTTAGGGGGACTAGCCGAGACCCAGTACTTC | TRBJ2-5 | TRBD2 | TRBV13 | -
CASSSFRTDEQFF | TGTGCCAGCAGCTCCTTCCGGACAGATGAGCAGTTCTTC | TRBJ2-1 | - | TRBV7-9 | -
CASSLAVRAYEQYF | TGTGCCAGCAGCTTAGCGGTTCGAGCCTACGAGCAGTACTTC | TRBJ2-7 | - | TRBV7-2 | -
CASSLDTGRHNEQFF | TGTGCCAGCAGCTTAGACACGGGAAGGCACAATGAGCAGTTCTTC | TRBJ2-1 | - | TRBV7-2 | -
CASSLTQLAIDTQYF | TGTGCCAGCAGTTTAACCCAGTTAGCGATAGATACGCAGTATTTT | TRBJ2-3 | - | TRBV27 | -
CASSLGLQGYGYTF | TGTGCCAGCAGCTTGGGATTACAGGGGTATGGCTACACCTTC | TRBJ1-2 | TRBD1 | TRBV5-5 | -
CASSSPDRFLAEQFF | TGTGCCAGCAGTTCCCCGGACAGGTTTTTAGCGGAGCAGTTCTTC | TRBJ2-1 | TRBD1 | TRBV7-2 | -
CASSTYSGANVLTF | TGTGCCAGCAGTACATACTCTGGGGCCAACGTCCTGACTTTC | TRBJ2-6 | - | TRBV28 | -
CASIHKGSGWGNEQFF | TGTGCCAGCATCCATAAAGGGAGCGGGTGGGGGAATGAGCAGTTCTTC | TRBJ2-1 | - | TRBV6-6 | once
CAISESMTGIENIQYF | TGTGCCATCAGTGAGTCGATGACAGGGATTGAAAACATTCAGTACTTC | TRBJ2-4 | TRBD1 | TRBV10-3 | once
CASSLWPGVIMGYTF | TGTGCCAGCAGTTTATGGCCAGGGGTGATTATGGGCTACACCTTC | TRBJ1-2 | - | TRBV27 | -
CASSLGRIETEAFF | TGTGCCAGCAGTTTAGGGCGCATAGAGACTGAAGCTTTCTTT | TRBJ1-1 | - | TRBV28 | -
CATRGLAWTYEQYF | TGTGCCACCAGGGGACTAGCGTGGACCTACGAGCAGTACTTC | TRBJ2-7 | TRBD2 | TRBV28 | -
CASTVLAENTDTQYF | TGTGCCAGCACCGTCCTAGCGGAGAACACAGATACGCAGTATTTT | TRBJ2-3 | TRBD2 | TRBV9 | -
CASSDDKYGYTF | TGTGCCAGCAGTGACGACAAATATGGCTACACCTTC | TRBJ1-2 | - | TRBV6-6 | -
CASSDGGQIYEQYF | TGTGCCAGCAGCGATGGGGGACAGATATACGAGCAGTACTTC | TRBJ2-7 | TRBD1 | TRBV6-5 | -
CAWSQGGRETQYF | TGTGCCTGGAGTCAGGGGGGCCGGGAGACCCAGTACTTC | TRBJ2-5 | - | TRBV30 | once
CASSPRTVREKLFF | TGTGCCAGCAGCCCGAGGACAGTGCGTGAAAAACTGTTTTTT | TRBJ1-4 | - | TRBV7-8 | -
CASSDPSGSSGTQYF | TGTGCCAGCAGTGACCCTAGCGGGAGTTCCGGAACGCAGTATTTT | TRBJ2-3 | TRBD2 | TRBV25-1 | -
CASSLAWSPEAFF | TGTGCCAGCAGCTTAGCTTGGAGTCCTGAAGCTTTCTTT | TRBJ1-1 | - | TRBV11-2 | -
CASSFRGYRDTIYEQYF | TGTGCCAGCAGCTTCAGGGGCTACCGGGACACGATTTACGAGCAGTACTTC | TRBJ2-7 | - | TRBV5-5 | -
CASKRGGASGYTF | TGTGCCAGCAAGAGGGGGGGGGCGAGTGGCTACACCTTC | TRBJ1-2 | - | TRBV28 | -
CASSLLAGGRNEQFF | TGTGCCAGCAGCCTCCTAGCGGGAGGACGAAATGAGCAGTTCTTC | TRBJ2-1 | TRBD2 | TRBV7-9 | once
CASSPPTIRGDPYGYTF | TGTGCCAGCAGCCCCCCGACTATCCGTGGGGATCCCTATGGCTACACCTTC | TRBJ1-2 | - | TRBV9 | -
CASSVGLVNEQFF | TGTGCCAGCAGCGTGGGACTAGTAAATGAGCAGTTCTTC | TRBJ2-1 | TRBD2 | TRBV9 | -
CAWRGTSGVYNEQFF | TGTGCCTGGAGAGGGACTAGCGGAGTCTACAATGAGCAGTTCTTC | TRBJ2-1 | TRBD2 | TRBV30 | -
CASSPPGGGQPQHF | TGTGCCAGCAGCCCACCCGGGGGGGGGCAGCCCCAGCATTTT | TRBJ1-5 | - | TRBV7-8 | -
CASSPTPGTNSLRLYGYTF | TGTGCCAGCTCACCTACTCCCGGGACAAACTCCTTAAGGCTCTATGGCTACACCTTC | TRBJ1-2 | - | TRBV18 | -
CASSVVAGGLQYEQYF | TGTGCCAGCAGCGTTGTAGCGGGAGGGCTTCAGTACGAGCAGTACTTC | TRBJ2-7 | TRBD2 | TRBV9 | -
CAWSSLGFSGNTIYF | TGTGCCTGGAGCTCGCTCGGGTTTTCTGGAAACACCATATATTTT | TRBJ1-3 | - | TRBV30 | -
CASSPGQGREKLFF | TGCGCCAGCTCCCCGGGACAGGGACGTGAAAAACTGTTTTTT | TRBJ1-4 | TRBD1 | TRBV5-1 | -
CASTSRAGRLYNEQFF | TGTGCCAGCACCTCAAGGGCGGGACGCCTCTACAATGAGCAGTTCTTC | TRBJ2-1 | - | TRBV28 | -
CASSLSGNQPQHF | TGTGCCAGCAGCCTCAGCGGCAATCAGCCCCAGCATTTT | TRBJ1-5 | - | TRBV6-1 | -
CASTTGGPSGNTIYF | TGCGCCAGCACCACAGGGGGACCCTCTGGAAACACCATATATTTT | TRBJ1-3 | TRBD1 | TRBV5-1 | few
CASSLAGLYNEQFF | TGCGCCAGCAGCTTGGCTGGACTTTACAATGAGCAGTTCTTC | TRBJ2-1 | - | TRBV5-1 | once
CSVEEGQGVGYTF | TGCAGCGTTGAAGAGGGACAGGGGGTAGGCTACACCTTC | TRBJ1-2 | TRBD1 | TRBV29-1 | -
CATSWGQGNGYTF | TGTGCCACCAGCTGGGGACAGGGAAATGGCTACACCTTC | TRBJ1-2 | TRBD1 | TRBV15 | -
CASQAGHSNQPQHF | TGTGCCAGCCAGGCAGGGCATAGCAATCAGCCCCAGCATTTT | TRBJ1-5 | - | TRBV19 | few
CASSTGLAGGYTF | TGTGCCAGCAGCACCGGATTAGCGGGTGGCTACACCTTC | TRBJ1-2 | - | TRBV7-2 | -
CASSQMGGRATEAFF | TGTGCCAGCAGCCAAATGGGGGGGCGGGCCACTGAAGCTTTCTTT | TRBJ1-1 | - | TRBV7-2 | -
CASSFMFAEAPYEQYF | TGTGCCAGCAGCTTTATGTTCGCTGAAGCTCCCTACGAGCAGTACTTC | TRBJ2-7 | - | TRBV7-2 | -
CASSIGTSASYEQYF | TGTGCCAGTAGCATAGGGACTAGCGCCTCCTACGAGCAGTACTTC | TRBJ2-7 | TRBD2 | TRBV19 | -
CASKGTSGKQFF | TGTGCCAGCAAGGGGACTAGCGGAAAGCAGTTCTTC | TRBJ2-1 | TRBD2 | TRBV6-5 | -
CASSLGAGFTDTQYF | TGCGCCAGCAGCTTGGGGGCGGGCTTCACAGATACGCAGTATTTT | TRBJ2-3 | - | TRBV5-1 | -
CASSLSGGNTEAFF | TGTGCCAGCAGCTTGTCAGGAGGGAACACTGAAGCTTTCTTT | TRBJ1-1 | - | TRBV5-4 | -
CASSPGLARAEQFF | TGTGCCAGCAGTCCGGGACTAGCGAGGGCTGAGCAGTTCTTC | TRBJ2-1 | TRBD2 | TRBV6-5 | -
CASGPGQGYYNEQFF | TGTGCTAGTGGTCCGGGACAGGGATACTACAATGAGCAGTTCTTC | TRBJ2-1 | TRBD1 | TRBV12-5 | once
CASSLGGRGGELFF | TGTGCCAGCAGCTTAGGCGGGCGCGGCGGGGAGCTGTTTTTT | TRBJ2-2 | - | TRBV7-8 | -
CASSLAPSLTSGRATDTQYF | TGCGCCAGCAGCTTGGCCCCTTCTCTTACTAGCGGGAGGGCCACAGATACGCAGTATTTT | TRBJ2-3 | TRBD2 | TRBV5-1 | -
CATSGGQGTGRNEQFF | TGTGCCACCAGCGGCGGGCAAGGGACAGGGCGCAATGAGCAGTTCTTC | TRBJ2-1 | TRBD1 | TRBV15 | -
CTSSLGTGSYEQYF | TGTACCAGCAGCTTGGGGACAGGCTCCTACGAGCAGTACTTC | TRBJ2-7 | TRBD1 | TRBV5-6 | -
CASSMRGTKPYEQYF | TGTGCCAGTAGTATGCGGGGAACCAAACCCTACGAGCAGTACTTC | TRBJ2-7 | - | TRBV19 | once
CASSNQEGEKLFF | TGTGCCAGCAGTAATCAGGAGGGGGAAAAACTGTTTTTT | TRBJ1-4 | - | TRBV6-6 | -
CSGGGINEQFF | TGCAGCGGGGGGGGGATCAATGAGCAGTTCTTC | TRBJ2-1 | TRBD2 | TRBV29-1 | -